This TCR beta chain came from a study of neoadjuvant anti-PD-1 for oral cavity cancer. The overall study: Nivolumab at 3 mg/kg was mostly given biweekly, three to four doses, pre-surgery. Patients without progression received a fourth nivolumab dose around day 43, then surgical resection on days 50-56.

Germline V gene data show CDR1 as MNHNS and CDR2 as SASEGT. The V end lost 8 bases, the J end lost 2 bases, and 7 bases lay between the germline ends. This CDR3 contains 12 residues. PBMC libraries mostly used about 490 ng of input genomic DNA, with six replicates per sample. Method: immunoSEQ multiplex PCR; TCRdb's copy keeps in-frame clones and lacks some. The sample holds about 42,000 clones, 77% seen once. As for time point: after neoadjuvant nivolumab, at surgical resection. Patients had HPV-negative, locally advanced oral cavity squamous cell carcinoma. This TCR was recovered from a person between 35 and 79 years old with oral cavity squamous cell carcinoma. Sequencing used PBMCs, obtained after nivolumab (anti-PD-1) treatment. V is TRBV6-1 and J is TRBJ1-3; a possible D gene is TRBD1 (6 bases). CDR3 residues: CASGQPGNTIYF. The CDR3 nucleotides are TGTGCCAGCGGACAGCCTGGAAACACCATATATTTT.